This note documents a single T cell receptor (beta chain) sequence. The record originates from a study of T cell repertoires in cytomegalovirus infection. One entry per CDR3 protein, called by TCRdb with MiXCR from the reads. Of a few hundred thousand distinct CDR3 sequences in the sample, 9.1% are singletons; the top ten hold approximately 15%. Deletions cut 2 bases from V and 4 bases from J, with 24 bases between. The V gene's germline CDR1 is SEHNR and CDR2 FQNEAQ (reference sequence). The CDR3 totals 19 residues. The material sequenced was PBMCs. The sequence was obtained from a human donor in good health (CMV status not recorded). Some clones in this sample may be carry-over from other donors' samples. V usage is TRBV7-9 and J usage is TRBJ1-5; D is possibly TRBD1 (5 bases). The CDR3: CASSLSRNGGMEKNQPQHF. The CDR3 DNA sequence: TGTGCCAGCAGCTTAAGTAGGAACGGGGGTATGGAAAAAAATCAGCCCCAGCATTTT.